This passage covers 32 T cell receptor beta chains from one sample sequenced in a study of T-cell memory formation after mild COVID-19. Each CDR3 protein gets one entry after TCRdb re-called the 5' RACE reads with MiXCR. The sample carries around 320,000 distinct CDR3 sequences, 14% recorded once. The specimen was PBMCs or a T cell subset sorted from them (not recorded which). These receptors were obtained from a man younger than 30 who had mild COVID-19 (a few samples of this study predate the infection). Cell type and time point are not known.

This chain links TRBV6-2 or TRBV6-3 with TRBJ2-7; D remains unclear. The CDR3 totals 13 residues. Trimming shortened V by 0 bases and J by 2 bases, and 5 bases separated the two germline ends. Germline V gene data show CDR1 as MNHEY and CDR2 as SVGEGT. This chain's CDR3 is CASSYSDPYEQYV. The CDR3 DNA reads as TGTGCCAGCAGTTACTCCGACCCCTACGAGCAGTACGTC.

The chain recombines TRBV7-2 with TRBJ1-5, with D possibly matching TRBD1 (6 bases). This CDR3 comprises 13 residues. Germline V gives CDR1 SGHTA, CDR2 FQGNSA. V dropped 5 bases and J dropped 4 bases, with 9 bases sitting between them. The CDR3 DNA sequence: TGTGCCAGCAGCCAAGGACAGAATCAGCCCCAGCATTTT. Translation: CASSQGQNQPQHF.

The V and J genes are TRBV13 and TRBJ1-3; D remains ambiguous. V dropped 2 bases and J dropped 5 bases, with 4 bases sitting between them. This CDR3 is built from 12 residues. CDR1 is PRHDT and CDR2 is FYEKMQ in the germline V gene (reference sequence). The CDR3 protein is CASSLQRNTIYF. The CDR3 DNA reads TGTGCCAGCAGCTTACAAAGAAACACCATATATTTT.

J is TRBJ1-5 and V is TRBV5-1, with TRBD1 identical over 9 bases. J gave up 1 base and V 3 bases, and 2 bases lay outside the gene matches. This CDR3 spans 15 amino acids. The germline V gene encodes CDR1 SGHRS and CDR2 YFSETQ. DNA of the CDR3: TGCGCCAGCAGCTGGACAGGGGACAGCAATCAGCCCCAGCATTTT. Protein product: CASSWTGDSNQPQHF.

This clonotype came up a few times. The chain couples TRBV20-1 to TRBJ1-5; 9 bases align to TRBD1. The CDR3 sequence is 14 residues long. J gave up 6 bases and V 5 bases, and 8 bases lay outside the gene matches. Germline V lookup: CDR1 DFQATT, CDR2 SNEGSKA (reference sequence). Written as DNA, the CDR3 is TGCAGTGCTGCCACAGGGGGCTCAAGTCAGCCCCAGCATTTT. Protein: CSAATGGSSQPQHF.

J is TRBJ2-1 and V is TRBV7-3; tentatively, D is TRBD2 (5 bases). Trimming shortened V by 6 bases and J by 9 bases, and 15 bases separated the two germline ends. This CDR3 has 13 amino acids. Per germline, CDR1 SGHTA and CDR2 FQGTGA. CDR3 amino acids: CASSIRGSGEQFF. The CDR3 DNA sequence: TGTGCCAGCAGTATCCGGGGAAGCGGTGAGCAGTTCTTC.

This clonotype was recorded many times. The chain links TRBV20-1 to TRBJ1-1, with D possibly being TRBD1 (6 bases). Germline V CDR1 and CDR2: DFQATT, SNEGSKA (reference sequence). With 1 base removed from V and 4 bases from J, the gap between germline ends came to 13 bases. The CDR3 is 14 amino acids. CDR3 sequence (DNA): TGCAGTGCTAGAGTTGGAGGGGGAGGCACTGAAGCTTTCTTT. Translated, it gives CSARVGGGGTEAFF.

The genes are TRBV9 and TRBJ2-5, with 7 bases identical to TRBD1. V was pared by 2 bases and J by 4 bases, with 5 bases of the junction left unmatched. CDR3 length equals 14 residues. CDR1 and CDR2 from the germline V gene are SGDLS and YYNGEE. The chain's CDR3 is CASSVDRVAETQYF. The CDR3 region has the DNA TGTGCCAGCAGCGTTGACAGGGTCGCAGAGACCCAGTACTTC.

The CDR3 DNA reads as TGCAGTGCGCATACCGCAGGGTTCGGTAATTCACCCCTCCACTTT. This translates into CSAHTAGFGNSPLHF. The V and J genes are TRBV20-1 and TRBJ1-6; D is possibly TRBD1 (5 bases). Germline CDR1 is DFQATT and CDR2 is SNEGSKA (reference sequence). The CDR3 runs 15 residues. V gave up 6 bases and J gave up 6 bases, with 18 bases separating them.

The chain couples TRBV7-9 to TRBJ2-2, with D possibly being TRBD2 (5 bases). Germline CDR1 reads SEHNR; CDR2 reads FQNEAQ (reference sequence). The CDR3 extends over 13 amino acids. V was trimmed by 10 bases and J by 7 bases, leaving 16 bases between them. This CDR3 is CANAGRSSGELFF. DNA of the CDR3: TGTGCCAACGCGGGCCGCTCCAGCGGGGAGCTGTTTTTT.

This chain connects TRBV6-1 to TRBJ2-7; D not resolved. The V end lost 6 bases, the J end lost 2 bases, and 11 bases lay between the germline ends. The CDR3 length is 13 residues. The germline V gene has CDR1 MNHNS and CDR2 SASEGT. The CDR3 region is CASSPTPTYEQYF. The CDR3 DNA reads as TGTGCCAGCAGCCCGACACCAACCTACGAGCAGTACTTC.

The chain recombines TRBV5-1 with TRBJ1-6; D might be TRBD1 (5 bases). The CDR3 runs to 14 residues. Germline V lookup: CDR1 SGHRS, CDR2 YFSETQ. Trimming removed 2 bases at V and 8 bases at J, with 11 bases between. As DNA, the CDR3 is TGCGCCAGCAGCTTCGGGACGGCAGATTCACCCCTCCACTTT. This sequence encodes CASSFGTADSPLHF. Full variable domain (missing parts from reference TRBV5-1 and TRBJ1-6): KAGVTQTPRYLIKTRGQQVTLSCSPISGHRSVSWYQQTPGQGLQFLFEYFSETQRNKGNFPGRFSGRQFSNSRSEMNVSTLELGDSALYLCASSFGTADSPLHFGNGTRLTVT.

This chain joins TRBV7-6 and TRBJ2-5; 8 nucleotides agree with TRBD2. The CDR3 covers 15 residues. From germline, CDR1 is SGHVS and CDR2 FNYEAQ. With V trimmed by 3 bases and J by 1 base, 4 bases remained unmatched. The CDR3 DNA sequence: TGTGCCAGCAGCTTTAGCGGGGCGATCCAAGAGACCCAGTACTTC. This sequence encodes CASSFSGAIQETQYF.

This clonotype has a handful of counts. The V call is TRBV29-1, the J call TRBJ1-5, with D possibly TRBD1 on 5 matching bases. The CDR3 is 12 residues long. The germline V gene encodes CDR1 SQVTM and CDR2 ANQGSEA. V was trimmed by 7 bases and J by 5 bases, leaving 12 bases between them. The CDR3 region is CSATWGDQPQHF. The CDR3 bases are TGCAGCGCGACCTGGGGGGATCAGCCCCAGCATTTT.

This chain connects TRBV7-9 to TRBJ2-1; TRBD2 aligns across 7 bases. The CDR3 length is 13 residues. With V trimmed by 5 bases and J by 5 bases, 3 bases remained unmatched. Per germline, CDR1 SEHNR and CDR2 FQNEAQ (reference sequence). The DNA for the CDR3 is TGTGCCAGCAGCCCCAGCGGGAACAATGAGCAGTTCTTC. This translates into CASSPSGNNEQFF.

The chain is built from TRBV18 and TRBJ1-1, with 9 positions matching TRBD1. Per the germline V gene, CDR1 is KGHSH and CDR2 is LQKENI. The length of the CDR3 is 14 residues. The V and J ends lost 0 bases and 8 bases, in that order; junction bases with no gene match: 4. The CDR3 protein is CASSPPRDRDEAFF. CDR3 DNA sequence: TGTGCCAGCTCACCACCGAGGGACAGGGACGAAGCTTTCTTT.

This clonotype was recorded a few times. The junction does not match germline at one end; this may be a read error. The chain recombines TRBV7-7 with TRBJ2-2; tentatively, D is TRBD1 (6 bases). Germline values: CDR1 SSHAT, CDR2 FNYEAQ (reference sequence). The CDR3 is 13 residues long. The CDR3 sequence is CASSPSGTPELFF. CDR3 sequence (DNA): TGTGCTAGCAGTCCTTCTGGGACACCGGAGCTGTTTTTT.

This rearrangement joins TRBV20-1 to TRBJ1-1; D remains ambiguous. This CDR3 is 14 amino acids long. The germline CDR1 and CDR2 sequences are DFQATT and SNEGSKA (reference sequence). Trimming removed 3 bases at V and 1 base at J, with 12 bases between. This chain's CDR3 is CSASRPGANTEAFF. CDR3 bases: TGCAGTGCTAGCCGCCCCGGCGCGAACACTGAAGCTTTCTTT.

This clonotype was observed many times. The chain joins TRBV18 to TRBJ1-2; no definite D call. The V and J ends lost 1 base and 2 bases respectively, with 8 bases between them. This CDR3 spans 14 amino acids. Germline loops: CDR1 KGHSH, CDR2 LQKENI. DNA of the CDR3: TGTGCCAGCTCACCACAGGGTGGGAACTATGGCTACACCTTC. It is translated as CASSPQGGNYGYTF.

This sequence joins TRBV15 and TRBJ1-5; D is unresolved. CDR3 length: 14 residues. Germline CDR1 reads LNHNV; CDR2 reads YYDKDF (reference sequence). The ends were cut back, 0 bases at V and 7 bases at J, with 10 bases in the middle. CDR3 DNA: TGTGCCACCAGCAGAGATGCGGTATCCCAGCCCCAGCATTTT. It specifies CATSRDAVSQPQHF. The whole variable domain, filled in from reference TRBV15 and TRBJ1-5, reads DAMVIQNPRYQVTQFGKPVTLSCSQTLNHNVMYWYQQKSSQAPKLLFHYYDKDFNNEADTPDNFQSRRPNTSFCFLDIRSPGLGDTAMYLCATSRDAVSQPQHFGDGTRLSIL.

This sequence joins TRBV6-6 and TRBJ1-1, with TRBD1 matching over 8 bases. V shed 2 bases and J 1 base; nucleotides not matched to a gene: 6. The CDR3 covers 16 residues. Germline loops: CDR1 MNHNY, CDR2 SVGAGI (reference sequence). The CDR3 region is CASSYLTDRGNTEAFF. CDR3 coding DNA: TGTGCCAGCAGTTACCTCACCGACAGGGGGAACACTGAAGCTTTCTTT.

The rearrangement joins TRBV7-3 to TRBJ1-6, with D maybe TRBD1 (6 bases). CDR1 is SGHTA, CDR2 FQGTGA, per germline. The CDR3 spans 15 residues. The V end was cut by 9 bases, the J end by 4 bases, with 16 bases between. CDR3: CARSAGQLYNSPLHF. Here the CDR3 DNA reads TGTGCCAGAAGCGCCGGACAGTTGTATAATTCACCCCTCCACTTT.

The J gene is TRBJ2-5, the V gene TRBV7-3; D is possibly TRBD1 (5 bases). V lost 2 bases, J lost 14 bases, and 21 bases lay in between. Germline CDR1 is SGHTA and CDR2 is FQGTGA. CDR3 length: 14 residues. As DNA, the CDR3 is TGTGCCAGCAGCTTAGGAGCAGGGCCAGAACTTCCTTACTTC. Amino acid sequence: CASSLGAGPELPYF.

This clonotype was counted ten times or more. The rearrangement joins TRBV5-1 to TRBJ2-7, with D perhaps TRBD1 or TRBD2 (5 bases each). CDR3 size: 14 residues. V gave up 3 bases and J gave up 5 bases, with 15 bases separating them. Per germline, CDR1 SGHRS and CDR2 YFSETQ. The CDR3 here is CASSWPGQGDEQYF. The CDR3 DNA follows: TGCGCCAGCAGCTGGCCGGGGCAGGGCGACGAGCAGTACTTC.

The rearrangement joins TRBV5-1 to TRBJ2-1; D assignment may be TRBD1 or TRBD2 (6 bases each). Trimming removed 0 bases at V and 8 bases at J, with 15 bases between. In germline, CDR1 is SGHRS, CDR2 YFSETQ. The CDR3 loop spans 15 amino acids. The DNA for the CDR3 is TGCGCCAGCAGCTTGGAGGGGGGTTCCTATGATGAGCAGTTCTTC. Encoded protein: CASSLEGGSYDEQFF.

The rearrangement links TRBV15 to TRBJ2-5; TRBD2 aligns across 10 bases. From germline, CDR1 is LNHNV and CDR2 YYDKDF (reference sequence). The ends lost 1 base at V and 5 bases at J; junction bases unmatched: 7. The CDR3 totals 16 residues. CDR3 DNA: TGTGCCACCAGCAGAGTCAAGCGGGGGGGCAAGGAGACCCAGTACTTC. It translates to CATSRVKRGGKETQYF.

In this sample, this clonotype turned up a few times. V usage is TRBV6-2 or TRBV6-3 and J usage is TRBJ2-1; D might be TRBD1 (5 bases). The CDR3 consists of 15 residues. Germline V gene lookup returns CDR1 MNHEY and CDR2 SVGEGT. V was cut by 8 bases and J by 1 base, with 15 bases left in between. In DNA form, the CDR3 reads TGTGCCAGCGCGTGGGGCGGAACGTCCTACAATGAGCAGTTCTTC. This encodes CASAWGGTSYNEQFF.

CDR3 in DNA: TGCGCCAGCAGCCACAGGGAGCGGCCTGAAGCTTTCTTT. Translation gives CASSHRERPEAFF. The chain has TRBV4-3 and TRBJ1-1; tentative D call: TRBD1 (5 bases). Trimming took off 3 bases at V and 6 bases at J, with 11 bases between the two ends. This CDR3 is 13 amino acids long. Germline CDR1 LGHNA, CDR2 YSLEER.

Only a few counts were recorded for this clonotype. J is TRBJ2-1 and V is TRBV5-1; D is uncertain. This CDR3 region has 13 residues. The germline CDR1 and CDR2 sequences are SGHRS and YFSETQ. Trimming removed 3 bases at V and 5 bases at J, with 9 bases between. This CDR3 reads CASSSQSHNEQFF. CDR3 bases: TGCGCCAGCAGCTCCCAATCGCACAATGAGCAGTTCTTC.

This clonotype was seen only a few times. The V gene is TRBV27, the J gene TRBJ2-5; tentative D call: TRBD2 (6 bases). The germline CDR1 and CDR2 sequences are MNHEY and SMNVEV (reference sequence). This CDR3 spans 15 amino acids. Trimming took off 2 bases at V and 5 bases at J, with 15 bases between the two ends. The CDR3 nucleotides are TGTGCCAGCAGTTTAACGGAGGGGAGTCGGGAGACCCAGTACTTC. It encodes CASSLTEGSRETQYF.

J is TRBJ1-1 and V is TRBV3-1; D perhaps matches TRBD1 (5 bases). This CDR3 is 13 amino acids long. CDR1 is LGHDT, CDR2 YNNKEL, per germline (reference sequence). The V gene lost 0 bases and the J gene lost 9 bases, with 11 bases spanning the gap. The chain's CDR3 is CASSQDPGTKAFF. DNA of the CDR3: TGTGCCAGCAGCCAAGATCCGGGGACTAAAGCTTTCTTT. Based on the CDR3 plus reference TRBV3-1 and TRBJ1-1, the full variable domain is DTAVSQTPKYLVTQMGNDKSIKCEQNLGHDTMYWYKQDSKKFLKIMFSYNNKELIINETVPNRFSPKSPDKAHLNLHINSLELGDSAVYFCASSQDPGTKAFFGQGTRLTVV.

CDR3 sequence: CASVDRGVTYEQYV. CDR3 nucleotide sequence: TGCGCCAGCGTGGACAGGGGGGTCACCTACGAGCAGTACGTC. The gene calls are TRBV10-2 and TRBJ2-7, with TRBD1 identical over 10 bases. CDR1 and CDR2 (germline): WSHSY, SAAADI. This CDR3 region has 14 residues. J lost 2 bases, V lost 8 bases, and 6 bases had no gene match.